Reported below is one T cell receptor beta chain. This clonotype has ten or more counts. Its antigen remains undetermined. There are no base qualities to consult, and no much larger clone falls within one base. The time point label corresponds to: persistent/refractory GD, antithyroid drugs over 5 years with positive TRAb. For both TCR sequencing and RNA sequencing, RNA was extracted from PBMCs using TRIzol. The diagnosis of Graves' disease was made according to American Thyroid Association guidelines. Recruitment of patients was carried out at an endocrinology department in Xi'an, China. Each patient gave roughly 8.4 milliliters of peripheral blood, collected in an EDTA anticoagulant tube. Ficoll Paque Plus density gradient separation was used to isolate PBMCs, and no further T cell sorting was done. RNA quality was checked with an Agilent 2100 Bioanalyzer and agarose gel, and concentration with a NanoDrop 2000.

The record originates from a study of regulatory T cells in long-lasting Graves disease (dated by TCRdb to the early 2020s). Regarding the research as a whole: Persistent Graves' disease meant more than 5 years of antithyroid drug treatment with TSH receptor autoantibodies that stayed positive. This study used TCR sequencing and RNA sequencing of peripheral blood to compare persistent Graves' disease patients against newly diagnosed Graves' disease patients. The study was conducted in China and was registered as a clinical trial. TCR sequencing covered some 13 persistent and 20 or so newly diagnosed Graves' disease patients, 33 samples in total. Antithyroid drugs had been taken for ten to twelve years on average by persistent Graves' disease patients in the clinical cohort. Findings and caveats that apply to the study as a whole: Compared with newly diagnosed patients, persistent Graves' disease patients had lower TCR Shannon entropy and fewer highly expanded clones, which suggests clonal expansion. Sequencing and analysis were restricted to the TCR beta chain. Peripheral blood alone was examined, since thyroid tissue, which constituted the primary lesion, could not be accessed. Preferential use of TRBV28, TRBJ1-2 and TRBJ2-5 was observed in persistent disease, whereas TRBV20-1 and TRBJ2-1 were favored in newly diagnosed disease. The authors acknowledged the small sample size as a limitation that may reduce accuracy. Persistent patients shared more public clonotypes among themselves (more than 2,500) than newly diagnosed patients did (more than 950).

The library was obtained by multiplex PCR. Instrument on record: Illumina HiSeq 4000. iRepertoire HTBI primers and Arm-PCR amplification of CDR3 regions were used to construct TCR beta libraries. Before sequencing, the PCR products went through gel purification. In the original analysis: Gene usage analysis of CDR3 amino acid clonotypes relied on the 62 TRBV and 15 or so TRBJ segments identified across samples. COPE and FqMerger were used to merge filtered high-quality paired reads into contigs. Contigs were aligned with BLAST to IMGT TRBV, TRBD and TRBJ reference genes, and CDR3 was defined per IMGT. Any clonotype with a frequency above 0.1% was counted as a highly expanded clone. Shannon entropy served as the measure of repertoire diversity, while the Gini coefficient captured V-J evenness. A clonotype was considered public if more than one individual shared it. TCRdb trimmed the raw reads at Q25, called clones with MiXCR and kept productive beta chains. A single entry per CDR3 protein holds the most common genes and DNA from its merged rows. What appears here as the V and J calls and clone size reflects TCRdb's work, not the paper's. Here the sample has some 450,000 distinct CDR3 sequences; 20% to 30% occur a single time. The ten largest clones represent around 26% of the sample.

The trim is 6 bases for V and 7 bases for J, with a gap of 10 bases between the germline ends. There are 11 amino acids in the CDR3, from cysteine to phenylalanine inclusive. Only the CDR3 part of the read is kept: 33 bases, read in frame from the first base. CDR1 and CDR2 (MDHEN, SYDVKM) derive from the germline V gene. The receptor was isolated from a female donor with Graves disease. The chain is encoded by TRBV28 joined to TRBJ2-7; a confident D gene designation cannot be given. Source: peripheral blood mononuclear cells (PBMCs), taken when the disease was refractory, from a patient treated with antithyroid drugs. The CDR3 region: CASSDLWEQYF. In nucleotide form, the sequence is TGTGCCAGCAGCGACCTTTGGGAGCAGTACTTC.